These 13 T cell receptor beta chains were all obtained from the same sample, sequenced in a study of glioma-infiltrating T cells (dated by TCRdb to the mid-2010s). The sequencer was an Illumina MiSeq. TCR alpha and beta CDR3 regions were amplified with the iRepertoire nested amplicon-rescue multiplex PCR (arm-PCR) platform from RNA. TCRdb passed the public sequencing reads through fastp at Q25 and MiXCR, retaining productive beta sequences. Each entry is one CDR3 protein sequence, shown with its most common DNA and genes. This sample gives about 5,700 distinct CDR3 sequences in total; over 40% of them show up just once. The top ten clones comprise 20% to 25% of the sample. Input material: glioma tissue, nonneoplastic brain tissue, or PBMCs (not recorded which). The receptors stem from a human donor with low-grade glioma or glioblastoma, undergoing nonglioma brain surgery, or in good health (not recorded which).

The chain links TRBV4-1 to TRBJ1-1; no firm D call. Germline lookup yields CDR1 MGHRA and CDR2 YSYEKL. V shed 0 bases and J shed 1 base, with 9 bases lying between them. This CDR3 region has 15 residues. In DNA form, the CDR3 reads TGCGCCAGCAGCCAAGATCACCCCACGAACACTGAAGCTTTCTTT. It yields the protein CASSQDHPTNTEAFF.

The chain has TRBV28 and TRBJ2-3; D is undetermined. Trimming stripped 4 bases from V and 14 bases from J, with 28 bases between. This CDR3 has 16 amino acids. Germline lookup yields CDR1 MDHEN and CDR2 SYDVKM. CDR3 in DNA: TGTGCCAGCAGTTCCCCTGGGCGGAGAAACACAGATATGCGGTATTTT. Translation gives CASSSPGRRNTDMRYF.

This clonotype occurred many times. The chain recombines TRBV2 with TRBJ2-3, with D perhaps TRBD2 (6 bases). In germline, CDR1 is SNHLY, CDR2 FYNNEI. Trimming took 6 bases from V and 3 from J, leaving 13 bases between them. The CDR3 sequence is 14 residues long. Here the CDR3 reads CASRVLANTDTQYF. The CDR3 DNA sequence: TGTGCCAGCAGGGTCCTAGCGAATACAGATACGCAGTATTTT.

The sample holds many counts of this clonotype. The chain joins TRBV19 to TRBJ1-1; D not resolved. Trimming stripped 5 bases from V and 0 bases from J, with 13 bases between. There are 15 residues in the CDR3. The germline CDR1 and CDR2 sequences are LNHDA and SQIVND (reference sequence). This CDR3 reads CASSFKRMMNTEAFF. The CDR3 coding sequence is TGTGCCAGTAGTTTTAAGAGAATGATGAACACTGAAGCTTTCTTT.

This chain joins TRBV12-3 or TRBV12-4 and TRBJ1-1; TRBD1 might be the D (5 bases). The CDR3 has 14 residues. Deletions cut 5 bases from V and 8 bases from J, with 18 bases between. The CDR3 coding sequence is TGTGCCAGCAGTGAGGGGCCCCGCGGGGTCGAAGCTTTCTTT. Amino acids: CASSEGPRGVEAFF.

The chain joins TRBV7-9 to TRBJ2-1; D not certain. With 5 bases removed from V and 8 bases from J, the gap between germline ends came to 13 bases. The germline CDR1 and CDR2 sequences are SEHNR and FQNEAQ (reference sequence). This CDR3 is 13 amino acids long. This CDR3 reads CASSGSTRDEQFF. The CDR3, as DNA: TGTGCCAGCAGCGGGTCAACCCGAGATGAGCAGTTCTTC. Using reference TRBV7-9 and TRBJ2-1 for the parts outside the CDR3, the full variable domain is DTGVSQNPRHKITKRGQNVTFRCDPISEHNRLYWYRQTLGQGPEFLTYFQNEAQLEKSRLLSDRFSAERPKGSFSTLEIQRTEQGDSAMYLCASSGSTRDEQFFGPGTRLTVL.

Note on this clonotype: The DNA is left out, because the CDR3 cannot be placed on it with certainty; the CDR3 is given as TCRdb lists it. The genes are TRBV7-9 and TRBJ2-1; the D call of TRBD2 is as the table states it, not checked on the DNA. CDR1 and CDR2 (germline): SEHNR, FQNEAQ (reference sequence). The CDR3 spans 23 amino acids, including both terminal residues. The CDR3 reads CASSFYICSARDIGTSGYNEQFF.

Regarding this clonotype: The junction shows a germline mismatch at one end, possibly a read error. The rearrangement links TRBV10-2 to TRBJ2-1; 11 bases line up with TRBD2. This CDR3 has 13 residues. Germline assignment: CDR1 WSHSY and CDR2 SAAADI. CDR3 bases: TGTGCCACCACTAGCGGGAGCAGCGATGAGCAGTTCTTC. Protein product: CATTSGSSDEQFF.

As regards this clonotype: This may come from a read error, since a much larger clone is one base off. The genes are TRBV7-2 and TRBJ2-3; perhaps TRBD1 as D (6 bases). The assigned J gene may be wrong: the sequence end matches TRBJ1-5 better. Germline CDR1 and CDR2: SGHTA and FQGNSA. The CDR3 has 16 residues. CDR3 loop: CASSFDRDTFTDTQHF. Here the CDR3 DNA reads TGTGCCAGCAGCTTCGACCGGGACACCTTCACAGATACGCAGCATTTT.

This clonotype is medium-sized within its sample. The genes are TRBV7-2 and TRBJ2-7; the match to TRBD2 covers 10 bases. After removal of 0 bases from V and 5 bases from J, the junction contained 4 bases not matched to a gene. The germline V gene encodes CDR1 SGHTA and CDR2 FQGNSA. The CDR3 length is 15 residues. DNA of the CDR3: TGTGCCAGCAGCTTAGCAGCGGGAGGGCCCCACGAGCAGTACTTC. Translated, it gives CASSLAAGGPHEQYF.

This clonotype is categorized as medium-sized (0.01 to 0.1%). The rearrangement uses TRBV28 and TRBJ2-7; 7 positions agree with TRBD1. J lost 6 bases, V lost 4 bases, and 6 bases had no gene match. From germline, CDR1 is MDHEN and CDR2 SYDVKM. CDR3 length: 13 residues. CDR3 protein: CASSSTGTVEQYF. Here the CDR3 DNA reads TGTGCCAGCAGTTCGACCGGGACAGTCGAGCAGTACTTC.

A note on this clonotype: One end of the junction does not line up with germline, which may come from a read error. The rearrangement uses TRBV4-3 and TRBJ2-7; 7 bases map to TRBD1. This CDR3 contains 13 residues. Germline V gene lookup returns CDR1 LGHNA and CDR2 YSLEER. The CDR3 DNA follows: TGCGCCAACAGCCAGGGACAGTACTACGAGCAGTACTTC. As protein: CANSQGQYYEQYF.

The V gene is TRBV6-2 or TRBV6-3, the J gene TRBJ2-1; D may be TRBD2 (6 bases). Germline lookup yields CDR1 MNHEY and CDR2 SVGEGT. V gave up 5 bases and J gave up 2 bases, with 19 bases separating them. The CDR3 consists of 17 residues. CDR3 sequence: CASSLSEEAGPYNEQFF. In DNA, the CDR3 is TGTGCCAGCAGTCTCTCCGAGGAAGCGGGCCCCTACAATGAGCAGTTCTTC.